This TCR beta chain was identified during a study of blood T cell repertoires in COVID-19. Study background: Some COVID-19 samples were acute and others convalescent; all came from the United States, Italy and Spain. PBMCs, B-cell-depleted T cells, or T cells provided the cDNA or gDNA that made up the material.

Per the original data handling: Using reference gene primer amplification, nucleated cell counts were estimated. TCRdb's copy holds only in-frame clones and misses some; the assay was immunoSEQ multiplex PCR. The V and J calls and clone size come from that table; D and trimming were worked out from the DNA. The table includes 310,000 or so clones, 88% detected once. The germline gives CDR1 LGHDT, CDR2 YNNKEL (reference sequence). V was pared by 1 base and J by 11 bases, with 8 bases between. The CDR3 is 11 residues long. This chain connects TRBV3-1 (or the pseudogene TRBV3-2) to TRBJ1-1; D is undetermined. The material sequenced was peripheral blood. This clonotype was obtained from a woman aged 45-59 years with active or convalescent COVID-19. CDR3: CASSQGYSAFF. The CDR3 bases are TGTGCCAGCAGCCAAGGGTACAGTGCTTTCTTT.